This TCR beta chain was obtained from a study of vaccination and CD4 T cells after COVID-19. Whole-study context: Several convalescent patients had mild and one had severe PCR-confirmed SARS-CoV-2 disease.

Documented time point: late sampling 161 to 241 days after vaccination in a few convalescent patients. As to treatment: approximately nine-day PBMC culture with coronavirus spike peptide pools or control peptides (ViraFEST assay). Dates of positive PCR ran from March to December 2020, before US Alpha, Beta and Delta variants. Cultured CD4+ T cells had their DNA profiled by the Oncomine TCR Beta short-read assay. TCRdb passed the PCR reads through MiXCR, listing each CDR3 protein once. This table holds around 27,000 distinct CDR3 sequences, roughly 31% found once. CDR3 length equals 19 residues. CDR1 SEHNR and CDR2 FQNEAQ come from the germline V gene (reference sequence). J gave up 0 bases and V 4 bases, and 9 bases lay outside the gene matches. With regard to this clonotype: Its antigen is unknown.

The V call is TRBV7-9, the J call TRBJ2-6; the match to TRBD1 covers 10 bases. The sequence was obtained from a human donor who had recovered from COVID-19. The starting material was CD4+ T cells from blood, cultured in vitro, obtained about 7 months after SARS-CoV-2 vaccination. CDR3 in amino acids: CASSSWDRGFSSGANVLTF. The CDR3 nucleotides are TGTGCCAGCAGCTCCTGGGACAGGGGATTTTCCTCTGGGGCCAACGTCCTGACTTTC.